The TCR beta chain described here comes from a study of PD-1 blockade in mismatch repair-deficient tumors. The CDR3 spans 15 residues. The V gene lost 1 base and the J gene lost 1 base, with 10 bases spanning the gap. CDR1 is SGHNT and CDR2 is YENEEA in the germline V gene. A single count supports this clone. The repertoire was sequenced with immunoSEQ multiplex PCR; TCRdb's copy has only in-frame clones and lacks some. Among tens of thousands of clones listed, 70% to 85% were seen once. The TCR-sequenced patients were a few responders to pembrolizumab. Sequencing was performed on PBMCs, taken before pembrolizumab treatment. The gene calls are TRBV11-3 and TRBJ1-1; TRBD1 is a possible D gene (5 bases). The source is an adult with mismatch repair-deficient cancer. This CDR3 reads CASSLGGAENTEAFF. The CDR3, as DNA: TGTGCCAGCAGCTTAGGCGGGGCGGAGAACACTGAAGCTTTCTTT.